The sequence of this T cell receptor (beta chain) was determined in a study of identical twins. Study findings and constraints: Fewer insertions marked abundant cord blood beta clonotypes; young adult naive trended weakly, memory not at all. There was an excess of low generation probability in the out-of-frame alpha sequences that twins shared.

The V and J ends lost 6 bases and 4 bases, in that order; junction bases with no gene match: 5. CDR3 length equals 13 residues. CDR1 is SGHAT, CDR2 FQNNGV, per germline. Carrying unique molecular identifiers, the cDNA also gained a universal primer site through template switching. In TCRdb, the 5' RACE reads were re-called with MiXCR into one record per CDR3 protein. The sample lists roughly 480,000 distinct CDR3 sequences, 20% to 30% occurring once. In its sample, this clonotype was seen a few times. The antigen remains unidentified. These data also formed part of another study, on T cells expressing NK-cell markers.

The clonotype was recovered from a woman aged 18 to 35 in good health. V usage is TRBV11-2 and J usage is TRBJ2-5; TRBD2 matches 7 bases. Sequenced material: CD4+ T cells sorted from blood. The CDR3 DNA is TGTGCCAGCAGTCGCGGGACTACAGAGACCCAGTACTTC. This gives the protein CASSRGTTETQYF.